Reported below is one T cell receptor beta chain. The table lists this clone with a count of one. The antigen it binds to is not known. Base qualities are not at hand, and no much larger clone is one base apart. The cohort comprised around 690 healthy bone marrow donors. Cohort members were all nominally healthy when sampled, although unrecorded immune exposures were likely present. The donor tested CMV seropositive, placing the donor among the 290 or so seropositive members of the cohort. A peripheral blood sample was provided by each donor, and peripheral blood mononuclear cells were used for TCR beta sequencing. Genomic DNA extraction from the blood cell samples was performed with the Qiagen DNeasy Blood Extraction Kit. The data derive from a study of cytomegalovirus exposure and HLA in healthy donors (dated by TCRdb to 2016 to 2017). Concerning the study at large: In an earlier analysis of 587 of the donors, 250 to 350 Gb of sequence data and 120 million or so unique TCR beta sequences from 150 million to 200 million T cells were reported. Approximately 300 gigabases of sequencing data and roughly 90 million unique TCR sequences were included in an early release covering roughly 600 HLA-typed donors. Of the roughly 400 genotyped donors, approximately 82% fell in the genetic ancestry cluster associated with self-reported Caucasian donors. The study was designed to test whether signatures of past pathogen exposure could be identified by cataloging public T cell receptors. The study profiled the T cell repertoires of 500 to 800 subjects by immunosequencing and related them to cytomegalovirus serostatus. Besides the first cohort of 666 subjects, a separate validation cohort made up of 120 or so different subjects was used. To predict cytomegalovirus infection status, the study brought together high-throughput TCR immunosequencing, statistical association of individual TCRs with disease status, and machine learning. In a later analysis, previously published TCR beta repertoires from 666 donors were re-analyzed and high-resolution HLA genotyping was added so that TCR occurrence patterns could be studied. Rather than using new phenotypic data, the later analysis identified candidate immune exposures from TCR beta sequences and from how often those sequences occurred across donors. An earlier analysis of 587 of the donors applied high-throughput TCR beta sequencing to assess whether each TCR beta V gene segment acted as functional or pseudogenic. Alongside the repertoire data, information on donor age, sex, ethnicity and CMV serostatus was compiled. A later genetic analysis used genome-wide SNP genotypes for about 65% of the roughly 700 donors, treating that subset as a discovery cohort. All discovery cohort repertoires had been generated using a single sequencing platform. HLA typing covered class I and class II loci at four-digit resolution. Typing coverage differed by locus: A, B, C, DRB1 and DQB1 were typed in roughly 620-640 donors, DQA1 in 522, DPA1 in approximately 610, and DPB1 in roughly 470. About five DR-DQ haplotypes were treated as single units for association and clustering because of strong linkage in the cohort. Among roughly 370 genotyped donors of the cohort, an average of 235,054 unique TCR beta nucleotide sequences were sequenced per donor, about a sixth of them non-productive.

The germline V gene (reference sequence) specifies PRHDT as CDR1 and FYEKMQ as CDR2. V and J lose 4 bases and 5 bases, and a span of 8 bases separates them. The CDR3 starts with the cysteine, ends with the phenylalanine, and has 12 residues. Only the CDR3 part of the read is kept: 36 bases, read in frame from the first base. General findings and caveats noted by the study authors: While some public TCRs were present in many individuals, most TCR sequences turned up only very rarely across donors. A further reported finding was that TCR beta sequences accurately predicted the HLA-A and HLA-B alleles for most subjects in the first cohort. Because HLA typing was missing for some donors at each locus, association tests included only the typed subset. In an earlier analysis of some 500 of the donors, most TCR beta V segments were observed in productive rearrangements about 90% or about 30% of the time, broadly matching IMGT annotations. A later analysis found that HLA-associated TCR beta chains were more clonally expanded and had lower generation probabilities than equally common non-associated chains. The study listed over 150 TCR beta chains as associated with cytomegalovirus. A few of the identified cytomegalovirus-associated TCR beta chains were confirmed in vitro to be specific for cytomegalovirus antigens. In a later genetic analysis, fewer N-insertions in productive TCRs were reported among donors in an Asian-associated ancestry cluster than the approximately 710-donor mean. According to a later analysis, most CMV-associated TCR beta chains appeared to be HLA-restricted, and the HLA associations seemed to be driven largely by CMV exposure. Assigning TCR associations to individual alleles was difficult when HLA alleles, especially DR and DQ, strongly co-occurred. The earlier analysis of around 600 of the donors excluded around 17 rarely observed V segments, including chromosome 9 orphons, because counts were too low. The sequencing pipeline was judged likely to have produced a cluster of highly shared sequence variants as a technical artifact. The 87-base-pair reads could not distinguish some IMGT-functional V segments, including TRBV6-2 and TRBV6-3, so those segments were excluded. Linkage disequilibrium might explain the correlated functional status among segregating V segments, but an unknown experimental factor could not be ruled out. The classifier was reported to diagnose cytomegalovirus status with high specificity and sensitivity in both the original cohort and the validation cohort. The authors suggested that the approach could potentially be generalized to other disease states and immunological phenotypes. In a later analysis, TCR association rates were found to vary across HLA loci, with the most associated TCRs seen for DRB1 alleles and the fewest for HLA-C alleles. According to a later analysis, parvovirus B19, influenza, CMV and Epstein-Barr virus appeared linked to several top co-occurrence clusters. In a later analysis, 16,951 TCR beta sequences were associated with specific HLA alleles at a false discovery rate of 0.05. The presence/absence analyses assumed that sequencing depth was roughly uniform across donors, and that assumption may not be true. The only immune exposure information available for the cohort was CMV serostatus. An association between a missense DCLRE1C variant and V-gene and J-gene trimming of TCR beta chains was found in a later genetic analysis and replicated in an independent cohort. This cohort had only TCR beta chains sequenced, and the lack of alpha or paired-chain data limited which features could be detected.

The library was built by means of the immunoSEQ multiplex PCR assay. The multiplex PCR relied on a mix of 60 forward primers for TCR Vbeta segments and 13 reverse primers for TCR Jbeta segments. The CDR3 region of rearranged TCR beta genes was amplified from genomic DNA by a multiplex PCR assay. On the Illumina HiSeq System, the amplified TCR beta libraries were sequenced as 87-base-pair reads. The authors processed their data as follows. Across the roughly 700 repertoires, a later analysis counted approximately 75 million unique TCR beta chains, 9.5 million to 12 million of which were shared by at least two donors. To remove PCR and sequencing errors, raw reads were error-corrected and collapsed into unique sequences using a nearest-neighbor algorithm that merged closely related sequences. To assign V, D and J gene segments, CDR3 sequences were aligned to IMGT reference sequences. For a sequence to be retained, a match of at least six nucleotides was required to both a V gene segment and a J gene segment. A rearrangement counted as productive if the CDR3 had no stop codons and remained in frame with V and J, and every other rearrangement counted as non-productive. Following IMGT convention, CDR3 was defined as the stretch from the second conserved V-encoded cysteine to the conserved J-encoded phenylalanine. In an earlier analysis of 550 to 650 of the donors, sequences lacking an unambiguous match to a single V gene segment were excluded. An earlier analysis of 587 of the donors classified V segments as functional when productive rearrangements were above 56.7% and as segregating when the standard deviation between donors was above 5%. A statistical classification framework was developed to diagnose cytomegalovirus status using the catalog of TCR beta chain sequences. In a later analysis, TCR nucleotide sequences were compared against IMGT/GENE-DB human TR gene sequences so that V and J genes could be assigned. The TCRdist pipeline was used in a later analysis to assign CDR3 sequences and most-parsimonious VDJ recombination scenarios. In a later analysis, each TCR beta chain was defined by its CDR3 amino acid sequence together with its V-gene family, and reads without a unique V-gene family were excluded. To address suspected cross-contamination and a sequencing artifact, a later analysis removed roughly 640 highly shared, low-generation-probability nucleotide sequences. For each public chain, a later analysis derived a clonal expansion index from normalized ranks of inferred template counts within each repertoire. Generation probabilities in a later analysis came from a VDJ recombination model fitted to out-of-frame rearrangements, and those results were checked against IGoR. Hypergeometric tests were used in a later analysis to score TCR-TCR, TCR-HLA and TCR-CMV co-occurrence, with a repertoire-size bias correction applied to the TCR pairs. To estimate false discovery rates, a later analysis permuted the HLA or CMV assignments 20 times. In a later analysis, co-occurring TCRs were grouped with DBSCAN, and TCRdist sequence similarity was added when clustering was performed within HLA-allele-positive subsets. Repertoires with fewer than 30,000 or more than 120,000 public chains, plus five repertoires with anomalous nucleotide sharing, were excluded from co-occurrence clustering. This immuneACCESS table, as held by TCRdb, lists in-frame sequences with V and J called but not all clones. Of the missing ones, under half trace to an unresolved V gene in checked studies; the others have no known cause. That table is the source of V, J and clone size, and D and trimming were worked out from the DNA. In this sample the table shows some 120,000 clones, approximately 72% of which occur a single time. The ten most abundant clones make up roughly 10% of the sample.

This TCR was sampled from a woman in her 50s in good health and CMV-seropositive. The sample comprised PBMCs. This chain joins TRBV13 to TRBJ1-2; TRBD1 is a possible D gene, resting on 5 matching bases. Here the CDR3 is given as CASSSRGYGYTF. The DNA sequence is given as TGTGCCAGCAGCTCACGGGGGTATGGCTACACCTTC.